This TCR beta chain was recorded in a study of cytomegalovirus exposure and HLA in healthy donors. Clones were read by immunoSEQ multiplex PCR, and TCRdb kept only the in-frame ones, dropping some. Of some 200,000 clones listed, 75% to 95% are singletons. Source material: PBMCs. The TCR originated in a woman between 18 and 29 years old in good health and CMV-seronegative.

The CDR3 here is CASIAPGLAETQYF. CDR3 in DNA: TGCGCCAGCATCGCCCCGGGACTAGCAGAGACCCAGTACTTC. This sequence joins TRBV5-1 and TRBJ2-5; 9 nucleotides match TRBD2. The germline V gene encodes CDR1 SGHRS and CDR2 YFSETQ. CDR3 length equals 14 residues. The V gene end was trimmed by 6 bases and the J gene end by 4 bases; junction bases not matched to a gene: 7.